These T cell receptor beta chains were read from a single sample in a study of blood T cell repertoires in COVID-19. Clones were read by immunoSEQ multiplex PCR, and TCRdb kept only the in-frame ones, dropping some. The sample lists 220,000 or so clones; about 90% were seen once. Sequencing input: PBMCs or T cells enriched from blood (not recorded which). The receptor source for this set is a man aged 25 to 45 who had been exposed to COVID-19. CDR3s include the opening cysteine and the closing phenylalanine or tryptophan. The order of the fields is D gene, J gene, clone size, V gene, CDR3 protein, CDR3 DNA. A D gene is named only where the DNA matches it firmly. Rows give clone size only sometimes, using once, few, many, or a class for an expanded clone.

TRBD1 | TRBJ1-1 | . | TRBV6-5 | CASTGGLTEAFF | TGTGCCAGTACAGGGGGCCTCACTGAAGCTTTCTTT
TRBD2 | TRBJ2-1 | . | TRBV5-4 | CASSWGLAVTNEQFF | TGTGCCAGCAGCTGGGGACTAGCGGTGACGAATGAGCAGTTCTTC
TRBD2 | TRBJ2-7 | . | TRBV4-1 | CASSQKTSGGDEQYF | TGCGCCAGCAGCCAAAAGACTAGCGGGGGAGACGAGCAGTACTTC
. | TRBJ1-1 | . | TRBV10-3 | CAISEGDEAFF | TGTGCCATCAGTGAAGGAGATGAAGCTTTCTTT
. | TRBJ1-2 | . | TRBV14 | CASSLTTGPYGYTF | TGTGCCAGCAGCCTCACGACAGGTCCCTATGGCTACACCTTC
. | TRBJ1-5 | . | TRBV3-1/TRBV3-2 | CASSQEGGNQPQHF | TGTGCCAGCAGCCAAGAGGGGGGAAATCAGCCCCAGCATTTT
. | TRBJ1-5 | few | TRBV29-1 | CSVAVRANQPQHF | TGCAGCGTTGCCGTCAGGGCAAATCAGCCCCAGCATTTT
. | TRBJ2-3 | once | TRBV18 | CASSPGPSTDTQYF | TGTGCCAGCTCACCGGGGCCGTCGACAGATACGCAGTATTTT
TRBD2 | TRBJ2-1 | . | TRBV9 | CAKTGGPFHEQFF | TGTGCCAAAACGGGGGGGCCTTTCCATGAGCAGTTCTTC
TRBD1 | TRBJ1-6 | . | TRBV11-2 | CASSSIRTGPDRVNSPLHF | TGTGCCAGCAGCTCCATCAGGACAGGTCCGGATAGGGTGAATTCACCCCTCCACTTT
TRBD2 | TRBJ2-3 | . | TRBV4-3 | CASSQAYTASGGGYTDTQYF | TGCGCCAGCAGCCAAGCTTATACGGCTAGCGGGGGGGGGTACACAGATACGCAGTATTTT
. | TRBJ2-7 | . | TRBV6-5 | CASSYSGKPGEQYF | TGTGCCAGCAGTTATTCGGGGAAACCGGGGGAGCAGTACTTC
TRBD2 | TRBJ2-6 | . | TRBV5-1 | CASSSHLAGVNSGANVLTF | TGCGCCAGCAGCAGTCATCTAGCGGGGGTCAACTCTGGGGCCAACGTCCTGACTTTC
. | TRBJ2-3 | . | TRBV7-8 | CASSRPSTDTQYF | TGTGCCAGCAGCCGACCTAGCACAGATACGCAGTATTTT
TRBD1 | TRBJ1-6 | few | TRBV7-3 | CASSLAGGNSPLHF | TGTGCCAGCAGCTTAGCAGGGGGGAATTCACCCCTCCACTTT
. | TRBJ2-1 | . | TRBV6-5 | CASKRHVNNEQFF | TGTGCCAGCAAGAGACATGTTAACAATGAGCAGTTCTTC
TRBD1 | TRBJ1-4 | . | TRBV5-1 | CASSQGQDGEKLFF | TGCGCCAGCAGCCAGGGACAGGATGGAGAAAAACTGTTTTTT
. | TRBJ1-5 | . | TRBV21-1 | CASRRTENQPQHF | TGTGCCAGCAGAAGGACAGAGAATCAGCCCCAGCATTTT
. | TRBJ1-2 | . | TRBV5-1 | CASRPDSYGYTF | TGCGCCAGCAGACCTGACAGCTATGGCTACACCTTC
. | TRBJ1-6 | . | TRBV19 | CASPDRHRTLNSPLHF | TGTGCCAGTCCAGACAGGCACAGGACCTTAAATTCACCCCTCCACTTT
TRBD2 | TRBJ2-1 | . | TRBV5-4 | CASSRRAGGQLDEQFF | TGTGCCAGCAGCAGGCGCGCGGGGGGCCAGCTGGATGAGCAGTTCTTC
TRBD1 | TRBJ2-7 | once | TRBV19 | CAKTSGTGDEQYF | TGTGCCAAAACCTCCGGGACAGGGGACGAGCAGTACTTC
. | TRBJ2-5 | . | TRBV6-5 | CASSYSRGLETQYF | TGTGCCAGCAGTTACTCGAGAGGGTTGGAGACCCAGTACTTC
. | TRBJ2-7 | . | TRBV30 | CAWSRPTIPSYEQYF | TGTGCCTGGAGTCGTCCGACAATCCCCTCCTACGAGCAGTACTTC
. | TRBJ1-2 | . | TRBV12-3/TRBV12-4 | CASSLSSIYGYTF | TGTGCCAGCAGTTTATCTTCTATCTATGGCTACACCTTC
. | TRBJ1-6 | . | TRBV19 | CASSTRQTPLHF | TGTGCCAGTAGTACACGACAAACACCCCTCCACTTT
TRBD1 | TRBJ1-1 | . | TRBV6-1 | CASSEDSTGAATEAFF | TGTGCCAGCAGTGAGGACTCAACAGGGGCGGCCACTGAAGCTTTCTTT
. | TRBJ2-7 | . | TRBV9 | CASSVGRGPSVQYF | TGTGCCAGCAGCGTAGGGCGGGGGCCCAGCGTGCAGTACTTC
. | TRBJ2-1 | once | TRBV6-1 | CASSEASGATYNEQFF | TGTGCCAGCAGTGAAGCGTCAGGGGCGACCTACAATGAGCAGTTCTTC
. | TRBJ1-2 | . | TRBV6-5 | CASWGGPNYGYTF | TGTGCCTCCTGGGGGGGACCTAACTATGGCTACACCTTC
TRBD1 | TRBJ1-2 | . | TRBV4-3 | CASSGRQGANYGYTF | TGCGCCAGCAGCGGCCGACAGGGGGCTAACTATGGCTACACCTTC
. | TRBJ2-2 | . | TRBV14 | CASSHRAVTGELFF | TGTGCCAGCAGCCACAGGGCGGTCACCGGGGAGCTGTTTTTT
TRBD1 | TRBJ2-1 | . | TRBV5-1 | CASSGDRGLENEQFF | TGCGCCAGCAGCGGGGACAGGGGGCTTGAGAATGAGCAGTTCTTC
TRBD2 | TRBJ2-1 | . | TRBV6-2/TRBV6-3 | CASSPPGLAEYNEQFF | TGTGCCAGCAGCCCGCCGGGACTAGCAGAGTACAATGAGCAGTTCTTC
. | TRBJ2-7 | once | TRBV11-2 | CASSLDIGQYYEQYF | TGTGCCAGCAGCTTAGATATAGGACAGTACTACGAGCAGTACTTC
. | TRBJ1-2 | . | TRBV5-1 | CASSLGSGRGYTF | TGCGCCAGCAGCTTGGGTTCGGGGAGAGGCTACACCTTC
TRBD2 | TRBJ2-2 | . | TRBV3-1/TRBV3-2 | CASSQGVRGGPFTGELFF | TGTGCCAGCAGCCAAGGGGTCCGGGGGGGCCCCTTCACCGGGGAGCTGTTTTTT
. | TRBJ1-3 | . | TRBV4-1 | CASSQDPTGRSGNTIYF | TGCGCCAGCAGCCAAGACCCTACAGGGCGCTCTGGAAACACCATATATTTT
TRBD2 | TRBJ2-5 | . | TRBV2 | CASSEFGRGDQETQYF | TGTGCCAGCAGTGAATTCGGTCGGGGGGACCAAGAGACCCAGTACTTC
TRBD1 | TRBJ1-1 | once | TRBV6-1 | CASSDQGAENTEAFF | TGTGCCAGCAGTGACCAGGGGGCGGAGAACACTGAAGCTTTCTTT
TRBD1 | TRBJ1-2 | . | TRBV4-1 | CASSQDPGTGVNYGYTF | TGCGCCAGCAGCCAAGATCCGGGGACAGGGGTTAACTATGGCTACACCTTC